The following is a T cell receptor (beta chain) sequence with its context. Its target is unknown. The data were produced by immunoSEQ multiplex PCR, yet TCRdb's version contains in-frame clones alone and is incomplete. Of 100,000 or so clones in the sample, 75% to 90% are singletons; the top ten hold around 5.5%. V was pared by 2 bases and J by 6 bases, with 7 bases between. CDR1 and CDR2 from the germline V gene are SGHAT and FQNNGV. The CDR3 has 12 amino acids. This specimen belongs to a study of T cell responses to AZD1222 COVID-19 vaccine. Study-level findings and limits: The repertoires were collected only after the peak T cell response. Breadth and depth of Spike-specific TCRs rose after two AZD1222 doses. Regions 160-218 and 743-854 dominated among vaccine-associated CD4 TCRs spanning spike.

The source is an adult who received the AZD1222 COVID-19 vaccine. The material sequenced was peripheral blood, taken 28 days after the second AZD1222 dose. The chain couples TRBV11-2 to TRBJ1-1; D is uncertain. Written as DNA, the CDR3 is TGTGCCAGCAGCTTAATGGGGTCTGAAGCTTTCTTT. Translation gives CASSLMGSEAFF.